This TCR beta chain derives from a study of blood T cells in healthy people across ages. A sample-barcoded 5' primer and a J-beta primer mix were used in a second PCR of about 6 to 12 cycles. A template-switch adaptor that had 12 random nucleotides put a tag on each cDNA molecule. TCRdb ran MiXCR on the 5' RACE reads and lists one entry per CDR3 protein. The repertoire holds 450,000 to 700,000 distinct CDR3 sequences, with roughly a quarter as singletons. V lost 5 bases, J lost 4 bases, and 12 bases lay in between. The CDR3 is 14 amino acids. The V gene's germline CDR1 is SGHVS and CDR2 FQNEAQ. This receptor was identified in a woman between 65 and 79 years old in good health. The rearrangement uses TRBV7-8 and TRBJ1-5; TRBD1 might be the D (6 bases). The sample comprised blood. The CDR3 bases are TGTGCCAGCAGCGCAAGGACAGATAATCAGCCCCAGCATTTT. Translated: CASSARTDNQPQHF.